The entry that follows covers one TCR beta chain sequence. Its antigen is undetermined. Sorted-subset replicate PCR reactions were performed with about 190 ng DNA, corresponding to 30,000 to 35,000 T cell genomes. Only in-frame clones appear in the TCRdb table, and some are missing; sequencing was by immunoSEQ multiplex PCR. The sample has about 2,100,000 clones; 90% to 95% are singletons. The CDR3 has 14 residues. V shed 3 bases and J 7 bases; nucleotides not matched to a gene: 5. From germline, CDR1 is LNHDA and CDR2 SQIVND (reference sequence). Only CD45RO-negative cells positively selected for CCR7 counted as naive CD8 cells, so terminally differentiated effector memory CD45RA+ cells were excluded. The data were taken from a study of shared clonotypes between healthy human individuals. Overall study findings and caveats: Clonotype sharing among donors was thought likely to change with sequencing depth. Unshared clonotypes carried lower generation probabilities than those common to all four donors. Estimated clonotype richness was generally higher in naive than memory subsets.

This clonotype originated in a man aged 18 to 30 in good health. Some clones in this sample may be carry-over from other donors' samples. The J gene is TRBJ2-1, the V gene TRBV19; 8 bases are shared with TRBD1. Source material: naive CD8+ T cells from PBMCs. CDR3 protein: CASSMNRGNNEQFF. The CDR3 bases are TGTGCCAGTAGTATGAACAGGGGGAATAATGAGCAGTTCTTC.